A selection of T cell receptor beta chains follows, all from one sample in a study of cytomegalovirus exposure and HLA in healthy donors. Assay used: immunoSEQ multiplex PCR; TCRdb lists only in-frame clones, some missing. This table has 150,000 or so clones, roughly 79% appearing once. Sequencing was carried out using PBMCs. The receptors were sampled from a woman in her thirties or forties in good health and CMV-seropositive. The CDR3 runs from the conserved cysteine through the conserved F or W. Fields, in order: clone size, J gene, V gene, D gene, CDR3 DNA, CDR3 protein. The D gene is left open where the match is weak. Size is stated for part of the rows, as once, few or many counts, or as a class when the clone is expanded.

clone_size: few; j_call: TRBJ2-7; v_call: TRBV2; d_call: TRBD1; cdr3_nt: TGTGCCAGCAGTGTGGGACAGTTCGGCGAGCAGTACTTC; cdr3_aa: CASSVGQFGEQYF
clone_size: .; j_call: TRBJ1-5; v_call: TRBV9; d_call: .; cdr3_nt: TGTGCCAGCAGCGTAGACCCCGACAGTTATCAGCCCCAGCATTTT; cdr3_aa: CASSVDPDSYQPQHF
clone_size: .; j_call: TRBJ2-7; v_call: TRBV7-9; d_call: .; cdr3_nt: TGTTCCAGCAGCTTAGGAACAGGGACGGCGGAGCAGTACTTC; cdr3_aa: CSSSLGTGTAEQYF
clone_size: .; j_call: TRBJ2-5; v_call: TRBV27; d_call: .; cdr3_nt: TGTGCCAGCAGTCTACGACTAGGTGGCTGGGAGACCCAGTACTTC; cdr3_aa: CASSLRLGGWETQYF
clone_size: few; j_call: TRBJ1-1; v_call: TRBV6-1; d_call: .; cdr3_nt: TGTGCCAGCACCGACACCCAGAACACTGAAGCTTTCTTT; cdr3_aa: CASTDTQNTEAFF
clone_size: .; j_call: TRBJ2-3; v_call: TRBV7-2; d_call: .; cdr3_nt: TGTGCCAGCAGCTCTCCCGCGGATACGCAGTATTTT; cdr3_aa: CASSSPADTQYF
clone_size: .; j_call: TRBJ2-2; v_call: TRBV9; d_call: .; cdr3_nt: TGTGCCAGCAGCCCCCACCTCCGGGGCGGGGAGCTGTTTTTT; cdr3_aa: CASSPHLRGGELFF
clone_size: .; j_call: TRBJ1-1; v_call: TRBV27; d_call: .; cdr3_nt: TGTGCCAGCAGCCGACTCTGGGGAGGGGATGAAGCTTTCTTT; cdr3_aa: CASSRLWGGDEAFF
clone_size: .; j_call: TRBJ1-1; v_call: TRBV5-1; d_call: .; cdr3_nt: TGCGCCAGCACCCCATCAGGTACCATGAACACTGAAGCTTTCTTT; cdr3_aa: CASTPSGTMNTEAFF
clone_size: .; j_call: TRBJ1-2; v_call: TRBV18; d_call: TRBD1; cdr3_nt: TGTGCCAGCTCACCCACAGGGGGAACTAACTATGGCTACACCTTC; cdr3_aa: CASSPTGGTNYGYTF
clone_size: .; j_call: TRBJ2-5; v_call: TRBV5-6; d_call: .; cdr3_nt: TGTGCCAGCAGCTCAACAGCGGGTTGGGAGACCCAGTACTTC; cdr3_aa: CASSSTAGWETQYF
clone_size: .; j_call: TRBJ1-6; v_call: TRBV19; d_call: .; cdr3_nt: TGTGCCAGTAGTATTGAAGGGGACGGGAGCTCCTATAATTCACCCCTCCACTTT; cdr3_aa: CASSIEGDGSSYNSPLHF
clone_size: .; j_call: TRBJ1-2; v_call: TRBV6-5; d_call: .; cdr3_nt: TGTGCCAGCACCCAGGGACTGGCCTATGGCTACACCTTC; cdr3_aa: CASTQGLAYGYTF
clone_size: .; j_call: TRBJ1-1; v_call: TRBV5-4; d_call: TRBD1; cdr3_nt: TGTGCCAGCAGCAAGGGACAGGTGAACACTGAAGCTTTCTTT; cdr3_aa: CASSKGQVNTEAFF
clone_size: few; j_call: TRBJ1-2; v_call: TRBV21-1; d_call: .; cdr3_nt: TGTGCCAGCAGCAAAGGGGATCGGCAGGACAGGGGAAGTAAAAATGGCTACACCTTC; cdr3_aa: CASSKGDRQDRGSKNGYTF
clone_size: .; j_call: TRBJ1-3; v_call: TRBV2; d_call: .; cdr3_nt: TGTGCCAGCAGAGACACAGGGGGAAACACCATATATTTT; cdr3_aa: CASRDTGGNTIYF
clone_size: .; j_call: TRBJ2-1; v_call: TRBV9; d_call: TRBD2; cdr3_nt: TGTGCCAGCAGCGCCGGGACTAGCGGGGGGCTATGGGGGGGGAGTTACGGCAATGAGCAGTTCTTC; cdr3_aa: CASSAGTSGGLWGGSYGNEQFF
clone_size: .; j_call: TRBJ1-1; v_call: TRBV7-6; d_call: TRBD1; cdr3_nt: TGTGCCAGCAGCTTAGGAAAAACAGGGGTGAACACTGAAGCTTTCTTT; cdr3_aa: CASSLGKTGVNTEAFF
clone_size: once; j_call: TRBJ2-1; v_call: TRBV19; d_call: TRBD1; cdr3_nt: TGTGCCAGTAGAGGGACAGCGTTCCCCCGCGAGCAGTTCTTC; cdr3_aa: CASRGTAFPREQFF
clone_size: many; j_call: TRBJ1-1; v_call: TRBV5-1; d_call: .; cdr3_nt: TGCGCCAGCAAGGGGATGAACACTGAAGCTTTCTTT; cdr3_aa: CASKGMNTEAFF
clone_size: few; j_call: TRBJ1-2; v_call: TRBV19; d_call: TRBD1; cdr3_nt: TGTGCCAGTGGACAGGGTCGCGCGTATGGCTACACCTTC; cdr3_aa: CASGQGRAYGYTF
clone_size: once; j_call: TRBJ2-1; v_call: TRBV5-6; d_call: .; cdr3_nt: TGTGCCAGCAGCCTCGGGGTCGAGCAGTTCTTC; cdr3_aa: CASSLGVEQFF
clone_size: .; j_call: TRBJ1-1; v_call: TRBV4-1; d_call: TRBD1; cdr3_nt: TGCGCCAGCAGGCCGAGATACGCACAGGGGCTGCACACTGAAGCTTTCTTT; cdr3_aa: CASRPRYAQGLHTEAFF
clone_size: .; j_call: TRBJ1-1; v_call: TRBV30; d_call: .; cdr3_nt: TGTGCCTGGACGCAGGGATTGGACACTGAAGCTTTCTTT; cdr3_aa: CAWTQGLDTEAFF
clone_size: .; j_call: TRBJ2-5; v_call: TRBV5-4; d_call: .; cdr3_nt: TGTGCCAGCAGCTTTGGGGGGAGACGCGAGACCCAGTACTTC; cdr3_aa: CASSFGGRRETQYF
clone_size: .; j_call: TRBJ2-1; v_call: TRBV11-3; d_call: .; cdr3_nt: TGTGCCAGCAGCTTAGGAGGGGGGGGTTTAAATGAGCAGTTCTTC; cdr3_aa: CASSLGGGGLNEQFF
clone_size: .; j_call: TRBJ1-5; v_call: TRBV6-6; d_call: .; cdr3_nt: TGTGCCAGCAGTTCTCAGGGAACTCAGCCCCAGCATTTT; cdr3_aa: CASSSQGTQPQHF
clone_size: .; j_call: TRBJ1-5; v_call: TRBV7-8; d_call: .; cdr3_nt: TGTGCCAGCAGCCCTTATTCGGGCAATCAGCCCCAGCATTTT; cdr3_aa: CASSPYSGNQPQHF